Detailed here is one T cell receptor beta chain. The ends were cut back, 0 bases at V and 5 bases at J, with 12 bases in the middle. Germline loops: CDR1 SGDLS, CDR2 YYNGEE. The CDR3 has 15 residues. TCRdb reprocessed the 5' RACE reads with MiXCR, giving one entry per CDR3 protein. The table shows about 46,000 distinct CDR3 sequences, with about 28% occurring only once. The specimen was naive CD4+ T cells sorted from blood. As for subset: naive CD4+ T cells, CD4+CD45RA+CD25-. V gene TRBV9 combines with J gene TRBJ2-1; no clear D. This receptor was taken from a female donor with breast cancer. The CDR3 loop reads CASSVATRNDNEQFF. The CDR3 DNA sequence: TGTGCCAGCAGCGTAGCTACGAGGAACGACAATGAGCAGTTCTTC.